Below, 8 T cell receptor beta chains from the same sample are listed, as sequenced in a study of Ad26.COV2.S vaccination and SARS-CoV-2 variants. Profiled with immunoSEQ multiplex PCR; TCRdb holds only in-frame clones, not every one. The repertoire holds hundreds of thousands of clones, approximately 90% seen once, with around 6.1% in the top ten. Treatment described: roughly 20 received Ad26.COV2.S at low or high dose, single or two shots; roughly five received placebo; per-sample allocation not given. Sampling happened 63 days after the first vaccine or placebo injection. Sequencing used peripheral blood, obtained in a trial of Ad26.COV2.S vaccine versus placebo. The origin of the receptors is a person between 18 and 65 years old who received the Ad26.COV2.S COVID-19 vaccine or a placebo.

The rearrangement links TRBV6-1 to TRBJ1-6; D is unresolved. Trimming stripped 0 bases from V and 7 bases from J, with 4 bases between. From germline, CDR1 is MNHNS and CDR2 SASEGT. CDR3 size: 13 residues. The CDR3 spells CASSEASNSPLHF. CDR3 bases: TGTGCCAGCAGTGAAGCAAGCAATTCACCCCTCCACTTT.

This clone was counted only a few times. The chain employs TRBV6-5 and TRBJ1-1; D call uncertain. The CDR3 runs 11 residues. Trimming stripped 6 bases from V and 5 bases from J, with 7 bases between. The germline CDR1 and CDR2 sequences are MNHEY and SVGAGI. The CDR3 loop is CASSMGTEAFF. For the CDR3, the DNA is TGTGCCAGCAGCATGGGGACTGAAGCTTTCTTT.

The chain joins TRBV30 to TRBJ1-6; no firm D call. This CDR3 is 13 amino acids long. Looked up from germline, CDR1 is GTSNPN and CDR2 is SVGIG (reference sequence). Trimming pared 4 bases from V and 4 bases from J, leaving 8 bases between. CDR3 amino acids: CAWTGTYNSPLHF. CDR3 DNA: TGTGCCTGGACAGGTACTTATAATTCACCCCTCCACTTT.

Here the CDR3 DNA reads TGTGCCACCAGTGAGGGGGGGCGAACAGATACGCAGTATTTT. As protein: CATSEGGRTDTQYF. The chain joins TRBV24-1 to TRBJ2-3, with D possibly matching TRBD2 (7 bases). The CDR3 contains 14 residues. Trimming took 4 bases from V and 3 from J, leaving 10 bases between them. The V gene's germline CDR1 is KGHDR and CDR2 SFDVKD.

The chain has TRBV4-3 and TRBJ2-2, with D unclear. Between the trimmed V and J ends, which lost 0 bases and 0 bases, there was a span of 8 bases. There are 16 residues in the CDR3. The germline CDR1 and CDR2 sequences are LGHNA and YSLEER. CDR3 sequence (DNA): TGCGCCAGCAGCCAAGATCCCCCTACGAACACCGGGGAGCTGTTTTTT. Its translation is CASSQDPPTNTGELFF.

The chain recombines TRBV28 with TRBJ2-3; D uncertain. The CDR3 is 12 residues long. Between the trimmed V and J ends, which lost 7 bases and 3 bases, there was a span of 8 bases. Per germline, CDR1 MDHEN and CDR2 SYDVKM. The CDR3 DNA reads as TGTGCCAGCACCTCCAGGACAGATACGCAGTATTTT. Its translation is CASTSRTDTQYF.

The chain joins TRBV9 to TRBJ2-2; 8 positions match TRBD1. J gave up 2 bases and V 0 bases, and 3 bases lay outside the gene matches. This CDR3 has 16 amino acids. Germline V lookup: CDR1 SGDLS, CDR2 YYNGEE. CDR3 loop: CASSVAGGINTGELFF. The CDR3 region has the DNA TGTGCCAGCAGCGTAGCAGGGGGCATTAACACCGGGGAGCTGTTTTTT.

To note about this clone: The identical CDR3 is also encoded by other nucleotide sequences in the sample. This sequence joins TRBV18 and TRBJ1-5; 7 nucleotides agree with TRBD1. The CDR3 totals 14 residues. Germline loops: CDR1 KGHSH, CDR2 LQKENI. V shed 3 bases, J shed 1 base, and the junction held 0 bases outside the gene matches. The CDR3, as DNA: TGTGCCAGCTCACCGGGACAGAGCAATCAGCCCCAGCATTTT. It yields the protein CASSPGQSNQPQHF. The full variable domain, completed using reference TRBV18 and TRBJ1-5, is NAGVMQNPRHLVRRRGQEARLRCSPMKGHSHVYWYRQLPEEGLKFMVYLQKENIIDESGMPKERFSAEFPKEGPSILRIQQVVRGDSAAYFCASSPGQSNQPQHFGDGTRLSIL.